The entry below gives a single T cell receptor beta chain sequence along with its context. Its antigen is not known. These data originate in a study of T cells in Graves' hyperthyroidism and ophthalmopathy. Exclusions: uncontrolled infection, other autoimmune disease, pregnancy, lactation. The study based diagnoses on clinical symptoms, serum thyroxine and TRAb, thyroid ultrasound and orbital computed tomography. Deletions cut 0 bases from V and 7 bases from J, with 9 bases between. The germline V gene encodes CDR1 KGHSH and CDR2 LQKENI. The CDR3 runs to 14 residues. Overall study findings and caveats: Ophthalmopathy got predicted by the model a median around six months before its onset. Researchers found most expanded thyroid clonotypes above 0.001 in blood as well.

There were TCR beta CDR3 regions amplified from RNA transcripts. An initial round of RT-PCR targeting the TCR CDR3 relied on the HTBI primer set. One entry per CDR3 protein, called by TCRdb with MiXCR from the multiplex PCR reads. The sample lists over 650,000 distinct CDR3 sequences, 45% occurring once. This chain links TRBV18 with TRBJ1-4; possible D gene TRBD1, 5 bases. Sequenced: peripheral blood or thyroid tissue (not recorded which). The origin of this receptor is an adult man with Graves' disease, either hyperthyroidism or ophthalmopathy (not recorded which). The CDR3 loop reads CASSPPGVPEKLFF. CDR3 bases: TGTGCCAGCTCACCACCGGGGGTTCCTGAAAAACTGTTTTTT.